This T cell receptor (beta chain) was sequenced during a study of breast tumors, draining lymph nodes, adjacent tissues. Study outcomes and limitations: Most tumor T cells seemingly derive from lymph node, then expand in tumor. That most tumor T cells come from lymph nodes remained unproven. Tumor and nontumor repertoires were significantly more similar in luminal-like than in basal-like breast cancer. Compared with lymph nodes, tumors were less diverse; compared with nontumor tissue, more.

From the multiplex PCR reads, TCRdb called clonotypes with MiXCR, one entry per CDR3 protein. This sample carries approximately 230,000 distinct CDR3 sequences, under 40% of them seen once, and the ten largest clones take approximately 3.6%. This clonotype was counted between two and nine times. Its specificity is unknown. Germline lookup yields CDR1 MNHNS and CDR2 SASEGT. Deletions cut 7 bases from V and 4 bases from J, with 17 bases between. CDR3 length: 15 residues. Breast cancer patients provided tissue from their axillary draining lymph nodes. Input material: axillary lymph node tissue. The V call is TRBV6-1, the J call TRBJ1-5; the D gene is possibly TRBD1 (5 bases). This receptor was identified in a female donor with breast cancer. Some clones in this sample may be carry-over from other donors' samples. In nucleotides, the CDR3 is TGTGCCAGCACATCCGGCAGGGTTAAGAATCAGCCCCAGCATTTT. Translation: CASTSGRVKNQPQHF.